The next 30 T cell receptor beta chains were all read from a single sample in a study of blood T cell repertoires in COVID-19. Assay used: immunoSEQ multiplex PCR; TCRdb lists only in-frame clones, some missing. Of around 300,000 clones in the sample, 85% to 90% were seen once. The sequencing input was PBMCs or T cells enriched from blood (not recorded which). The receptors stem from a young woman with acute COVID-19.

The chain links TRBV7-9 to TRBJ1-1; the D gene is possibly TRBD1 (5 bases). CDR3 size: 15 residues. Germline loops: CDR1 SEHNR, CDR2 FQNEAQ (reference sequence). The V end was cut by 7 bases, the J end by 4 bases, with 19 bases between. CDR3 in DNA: TGTGCCAGCACCCTAGTTGGGGGGATTAGCACTGAAGCTTTCTTT. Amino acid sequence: CASTLVGGISTEAFF.

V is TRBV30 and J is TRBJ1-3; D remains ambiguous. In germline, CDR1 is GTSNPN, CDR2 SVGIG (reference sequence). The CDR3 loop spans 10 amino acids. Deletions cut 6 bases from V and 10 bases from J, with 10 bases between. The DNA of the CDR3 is TGTGCCTGTTCCCGGAGGACCATATATTTT. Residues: CACSRRTIYF.

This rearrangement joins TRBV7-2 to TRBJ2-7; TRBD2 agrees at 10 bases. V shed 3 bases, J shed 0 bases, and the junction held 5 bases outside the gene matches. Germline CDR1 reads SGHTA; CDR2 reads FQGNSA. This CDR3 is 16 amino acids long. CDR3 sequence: CASSFSGTSVSYEQYF. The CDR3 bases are TGTGCCAGCAGCTTTTCCGGGACTAGCGTCTCCTACGAGCAGTACTTC.

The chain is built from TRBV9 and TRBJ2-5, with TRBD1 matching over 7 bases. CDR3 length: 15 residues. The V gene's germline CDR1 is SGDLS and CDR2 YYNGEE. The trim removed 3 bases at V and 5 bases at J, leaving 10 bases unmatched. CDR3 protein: CASSARGGLWETQYF. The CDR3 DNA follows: TGTGCCAGCAGCGCCAGAGGGGGCCTTTGGGAGACCCAGTACTTC.

The chain's CDR3 is CASSTRQNNEQFF. The DNA for the CDR3 is TGCGCCAGCAGCACTCGACAGAACAATGAGCAGTTCTTC. J is TRBJ2-1 and V is TRBV5-1; a possible D gene is TRBD1 (5 bases). Per germline, CDR1 SGHRS and CDR2 YFSETQ. CDR3 size: 13 residues. The germline V and J ends were trimmed by 4 bases and 5 bases, with 10 bases remaining between them.

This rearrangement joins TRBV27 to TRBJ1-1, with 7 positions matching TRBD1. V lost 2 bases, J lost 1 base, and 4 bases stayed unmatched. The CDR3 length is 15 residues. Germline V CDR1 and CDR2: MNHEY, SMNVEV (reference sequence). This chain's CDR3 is CASSLLTGTNTEAFF. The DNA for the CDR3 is TGTGCCAGCAGTTTACTGACAGGGACGAACACTGAAGCTTTCTTT.

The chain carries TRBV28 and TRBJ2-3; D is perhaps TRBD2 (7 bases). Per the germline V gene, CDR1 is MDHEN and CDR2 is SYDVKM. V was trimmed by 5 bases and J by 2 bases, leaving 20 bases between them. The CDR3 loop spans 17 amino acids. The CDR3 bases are TGTGCCAGCAGTCCATCCCGGGGGGCGGGAGACACAGATACGCAGTATTTT. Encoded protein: CASSPSRGAGDTDTQYF.

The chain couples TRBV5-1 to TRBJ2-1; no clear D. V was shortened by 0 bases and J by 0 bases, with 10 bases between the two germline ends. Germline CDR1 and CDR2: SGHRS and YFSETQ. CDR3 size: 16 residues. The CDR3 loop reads CASSLVQAASYNEQFF. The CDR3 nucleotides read TGCGCCAGCAGCTTGGTCCAGGCAGCCTCCTACAATGAGCAGTTCTTC.

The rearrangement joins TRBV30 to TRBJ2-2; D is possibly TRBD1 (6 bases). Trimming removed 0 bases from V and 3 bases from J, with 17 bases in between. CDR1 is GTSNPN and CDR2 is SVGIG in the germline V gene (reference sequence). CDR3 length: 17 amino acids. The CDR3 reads CAWSVGWGHRDTGELFF. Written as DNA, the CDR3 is TGTGCCTGGAGTGTCGGGTGGGGACATCGGGACACCGGGGAGCTGTTTTTT.

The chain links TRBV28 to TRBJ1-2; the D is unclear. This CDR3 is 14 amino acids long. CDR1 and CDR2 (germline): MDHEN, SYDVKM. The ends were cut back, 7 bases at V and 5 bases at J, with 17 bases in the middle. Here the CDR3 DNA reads TGTGCCAGCAACTCAGTATCGTCGGGATATGGCTACACCTTC. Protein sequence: CASNSVSSGYGYTF.

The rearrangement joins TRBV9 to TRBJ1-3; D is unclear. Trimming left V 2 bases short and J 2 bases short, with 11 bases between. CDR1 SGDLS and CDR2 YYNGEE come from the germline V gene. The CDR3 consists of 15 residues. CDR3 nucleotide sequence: TGTGCCAGCAGCGTGGGCAGAACCCCTGGAAACACCATATATTTT. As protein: CASSVGRTPGNTIYF.

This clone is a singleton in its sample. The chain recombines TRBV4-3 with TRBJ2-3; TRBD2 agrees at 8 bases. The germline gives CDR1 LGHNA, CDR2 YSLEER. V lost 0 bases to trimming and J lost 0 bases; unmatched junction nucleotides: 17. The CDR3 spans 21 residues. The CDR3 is CASSQDAPTSGLFTSTDTQYF. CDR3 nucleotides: TGCGCCAGCAGCCAAGATGCACCCACTAGCGGACTATTTACTAGCACAGATACGCAGTATTTT.

The CDR3: CASSDPTDLLNYGYTF. Written as DNA, the CDR3 is TGTGCCAGCAGCGACCCAACAGACCTTCTTAACTATGGCTACACCTTC. This chain links TRBV7-9 with TRBJ1-2; D ambiguous. Trimming took off 5 bases at V and 1 base at J, with 17 bases between the two ends. Germline CDR1 SEHNR, CDR2 FQNEAQ (reference sequence). There are 16 residues in the CDR3.

DNA for the CDR3: TGTGCCAGCAACCAGGTCGGTGGACAGGTTGGGGAAAAACTGTTTTTT. It is translated as CASNQVGGQVGEKLFF. The chain joins TRBV2 to TRBJ1-4, with 7 bases identical to TRBD1. This CDR3 is 16 amino acids long. Unmatched junction bases numbered 16, after V lost 7 bases and J lost 8 bases. Germline V lookup: CDR1 SNHLY, CDR2 FYNNEI.

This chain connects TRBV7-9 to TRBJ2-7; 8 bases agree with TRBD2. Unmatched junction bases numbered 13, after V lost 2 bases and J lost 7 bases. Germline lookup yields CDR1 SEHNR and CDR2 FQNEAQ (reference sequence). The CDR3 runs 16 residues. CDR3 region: CASSLTSSGWPVEQYF. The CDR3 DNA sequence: TGTGCCAGCAGCTTAACGTCTAGCGGGTGGCCCGTGGAGCAGTACTTC.

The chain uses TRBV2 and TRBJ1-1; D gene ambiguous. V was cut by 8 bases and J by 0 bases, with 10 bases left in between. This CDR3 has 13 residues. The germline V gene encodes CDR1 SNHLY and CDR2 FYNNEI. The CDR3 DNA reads TGTGCCAGCGCAACGCGGCTGAACACTGAAGCTTTCTTT. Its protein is CASATRLNTEAFF. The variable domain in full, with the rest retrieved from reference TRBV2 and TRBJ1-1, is EPEVTQTPSHQVTQMGQEVILRCVPISNHLYFYWYRQILGQKVEFLVSFYNNEISEKSEIFDDQFSVERPDGSNFTLKIRSTKLEDSAMYFCASATRLNTEAFFGQGTRLTVV.

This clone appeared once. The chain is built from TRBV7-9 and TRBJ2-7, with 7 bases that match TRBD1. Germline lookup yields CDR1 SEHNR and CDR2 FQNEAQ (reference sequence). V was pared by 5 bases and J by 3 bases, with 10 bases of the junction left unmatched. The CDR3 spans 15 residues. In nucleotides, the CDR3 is TGTGCCAGCAGCCCGAGACAGGGATCGGTCTACGAGCAGTACTTC. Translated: CASSPRQGSVYEQYF.

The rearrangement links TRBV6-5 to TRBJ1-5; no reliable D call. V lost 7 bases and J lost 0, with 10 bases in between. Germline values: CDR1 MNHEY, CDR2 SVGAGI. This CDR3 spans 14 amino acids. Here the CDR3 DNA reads TGTGCCAGCACGATCACAGATAGCAATCAGCCCCAGCATTTT. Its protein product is CASTITDSNQPQHF.

The CDR3 protein is CASSQGLAGGNEQFF. The CDR3 nucleotides are TGTGCCAGCAGCCAAGGACTAGCGGGTGGGAATGAGCAGTTCTTC. V gene TRBV4-2 combines with J gene TRBJ2-1; TRBD2 matches at 10 bases. Trimming at V came to 1 base and at J to 7 bases, leaving 4 bases not matched to a gene. Germline V gene sequence: CDR1 LGHNA, CDR2 YNFKEQ. The CDR3 spans 15 residues.

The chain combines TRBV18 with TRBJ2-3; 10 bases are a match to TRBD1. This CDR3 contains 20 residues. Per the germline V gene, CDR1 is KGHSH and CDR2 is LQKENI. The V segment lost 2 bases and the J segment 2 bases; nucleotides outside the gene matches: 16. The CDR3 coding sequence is TGTGCCAGCTCACCAGTCCGGGACAGGGGCGGCATGGTGGCCACAGATACGCAGTATTTT. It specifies CASSPVRDRGGMVATDTQYF.

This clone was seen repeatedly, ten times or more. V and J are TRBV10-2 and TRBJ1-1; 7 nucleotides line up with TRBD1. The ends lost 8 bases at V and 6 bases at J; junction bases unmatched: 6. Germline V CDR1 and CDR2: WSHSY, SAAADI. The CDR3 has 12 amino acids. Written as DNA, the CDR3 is TGCGCCAGCGGCAGGGGGGACGCTGAAGCTTTCTTT. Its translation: CASGRGDAEAFF.

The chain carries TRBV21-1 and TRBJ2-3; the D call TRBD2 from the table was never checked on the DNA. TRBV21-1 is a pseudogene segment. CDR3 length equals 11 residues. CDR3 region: CASRYTDTQYF. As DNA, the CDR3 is TGTGCCAGCAGATACACAGATACGCAGTATTTT.

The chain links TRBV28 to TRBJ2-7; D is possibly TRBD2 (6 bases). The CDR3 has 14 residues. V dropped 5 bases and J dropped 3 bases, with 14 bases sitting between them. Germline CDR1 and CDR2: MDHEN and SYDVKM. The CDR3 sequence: CASSRHPGLYEQYF. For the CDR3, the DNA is TGTGCCAGCAGTCGCCACCCGGGACTCTACGAGCAGTACTTC.

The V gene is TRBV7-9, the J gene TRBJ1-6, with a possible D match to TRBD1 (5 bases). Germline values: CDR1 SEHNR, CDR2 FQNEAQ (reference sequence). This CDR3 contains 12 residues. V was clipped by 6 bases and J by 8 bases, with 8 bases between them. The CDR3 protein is CASRQGDSPLHF. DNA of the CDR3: TGTGCCAGCAGGCAGGGTGATTCACCCCTCCACTTT.

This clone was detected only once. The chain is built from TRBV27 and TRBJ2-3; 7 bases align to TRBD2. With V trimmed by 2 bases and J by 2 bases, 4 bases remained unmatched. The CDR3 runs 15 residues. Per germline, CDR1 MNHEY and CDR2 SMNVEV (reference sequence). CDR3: CASSLGLAVTDTQYF. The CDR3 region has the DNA TGTGCCAGCAGTTTAGGGCTAGCGGTCACAGATACGCAGTATTTT.

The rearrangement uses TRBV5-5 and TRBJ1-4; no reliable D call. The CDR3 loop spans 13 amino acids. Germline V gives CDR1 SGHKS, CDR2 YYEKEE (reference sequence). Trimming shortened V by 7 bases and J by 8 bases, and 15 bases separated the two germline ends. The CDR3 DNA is TGTGCCAGCTTGAGGGCGGAGGGCGAAAAACTGTTTTTT. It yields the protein CASLRAEGEKLFF.

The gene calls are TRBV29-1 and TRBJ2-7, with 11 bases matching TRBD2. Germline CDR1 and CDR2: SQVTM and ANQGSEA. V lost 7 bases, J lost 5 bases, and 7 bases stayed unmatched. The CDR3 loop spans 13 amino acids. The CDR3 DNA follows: TGCAGCGGCCTAGCGGGAGGTTCTGACGAGCAGTACTTC. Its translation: CSGLAGGSDEQYF.

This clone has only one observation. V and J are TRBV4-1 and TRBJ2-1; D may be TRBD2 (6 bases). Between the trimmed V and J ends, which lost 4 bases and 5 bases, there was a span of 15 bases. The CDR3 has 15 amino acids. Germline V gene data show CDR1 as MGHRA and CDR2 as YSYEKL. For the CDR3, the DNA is TGCGCCAGCAGCCCAGTGGCGGGATCGAACAATGAGCAGTTCTTC. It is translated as CASSPVAGSNNEQFF.

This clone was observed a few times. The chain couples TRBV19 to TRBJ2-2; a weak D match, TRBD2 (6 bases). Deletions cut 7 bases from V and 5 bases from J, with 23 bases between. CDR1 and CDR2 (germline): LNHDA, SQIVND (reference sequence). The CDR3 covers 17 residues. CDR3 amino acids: CASTEELAGLGTGELFF. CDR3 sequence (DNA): TGTGCCAGTACCGAGGAACTAGCCGGGTTAGGGACCGGGGAGCTGTTTTTT.

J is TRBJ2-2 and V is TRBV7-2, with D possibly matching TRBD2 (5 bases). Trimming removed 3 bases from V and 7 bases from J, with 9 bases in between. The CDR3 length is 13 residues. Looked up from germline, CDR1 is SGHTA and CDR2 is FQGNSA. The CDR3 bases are TGTGCCAGCAGCTTCCTAGCAGGCGGGGAGCTGTTTTTT. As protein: CASSFLAGGELFF.